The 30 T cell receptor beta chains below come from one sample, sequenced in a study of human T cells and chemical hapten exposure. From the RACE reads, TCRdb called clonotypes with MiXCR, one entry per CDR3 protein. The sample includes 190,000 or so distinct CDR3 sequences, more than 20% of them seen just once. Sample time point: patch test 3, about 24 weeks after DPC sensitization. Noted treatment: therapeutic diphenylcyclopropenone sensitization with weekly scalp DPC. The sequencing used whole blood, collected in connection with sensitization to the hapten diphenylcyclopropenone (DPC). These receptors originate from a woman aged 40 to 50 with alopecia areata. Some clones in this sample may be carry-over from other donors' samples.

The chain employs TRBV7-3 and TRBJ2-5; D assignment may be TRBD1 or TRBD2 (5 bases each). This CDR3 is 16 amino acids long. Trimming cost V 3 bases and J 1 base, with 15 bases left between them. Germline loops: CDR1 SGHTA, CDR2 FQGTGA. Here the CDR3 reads CASSFGASAGQETQYF. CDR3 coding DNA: TGTGCCAGCAGCTTCGGGGCCTCTGCGGGCCAAGAGACCCAGTACTTC.

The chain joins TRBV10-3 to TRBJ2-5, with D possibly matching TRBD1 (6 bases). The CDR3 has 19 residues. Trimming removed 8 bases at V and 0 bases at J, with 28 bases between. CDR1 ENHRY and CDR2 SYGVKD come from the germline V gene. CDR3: CAISPTGSRGFMYQETQYF. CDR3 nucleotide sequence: TGTGCCATCTCCCCAACAGGGTCCAGGGGTTTTATGTACCAAGAGACCCAGTACTTC.

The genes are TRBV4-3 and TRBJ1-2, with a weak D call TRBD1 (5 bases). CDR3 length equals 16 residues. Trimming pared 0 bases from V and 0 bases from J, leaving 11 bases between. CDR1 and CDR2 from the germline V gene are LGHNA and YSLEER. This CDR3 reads CASSQDWGVANYGYTF. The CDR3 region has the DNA TGCGCCAGCAGCCAAGATTGGGGGGTGGCTAACTATGGCTACACCTTC.

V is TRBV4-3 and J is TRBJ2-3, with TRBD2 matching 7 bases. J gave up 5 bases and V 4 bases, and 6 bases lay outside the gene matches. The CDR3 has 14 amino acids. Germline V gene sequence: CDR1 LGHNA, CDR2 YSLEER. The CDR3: CASSLFAGEDTQYF. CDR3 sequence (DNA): TGCGCCAGCAGCCTCTTCGCGGGAGAAGATACGCAGTATTTT.

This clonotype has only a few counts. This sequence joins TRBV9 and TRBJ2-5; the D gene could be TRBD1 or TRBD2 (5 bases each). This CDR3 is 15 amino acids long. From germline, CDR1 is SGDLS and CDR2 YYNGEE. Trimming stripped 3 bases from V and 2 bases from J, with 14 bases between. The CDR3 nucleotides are TGTGCCAGCAGCGAAAACTCGGGGCGGCAAGAGACCCAGTACTTC. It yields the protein CASSENSGRQETQYF.

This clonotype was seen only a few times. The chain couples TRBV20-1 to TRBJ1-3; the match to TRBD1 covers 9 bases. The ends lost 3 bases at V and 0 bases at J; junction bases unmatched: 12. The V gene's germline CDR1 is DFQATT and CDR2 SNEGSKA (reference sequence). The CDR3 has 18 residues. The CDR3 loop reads CSASPQGASFNSGNTIYF. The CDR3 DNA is TGCAGTGCTAGCCCACAGGGGGCTTCCTTCAACTCTGGAAACACCATATATTTT.

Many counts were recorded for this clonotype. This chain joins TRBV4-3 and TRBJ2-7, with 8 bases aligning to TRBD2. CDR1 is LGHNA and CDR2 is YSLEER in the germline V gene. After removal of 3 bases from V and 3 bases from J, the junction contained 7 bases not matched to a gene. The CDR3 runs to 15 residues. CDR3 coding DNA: TGCGCCAGCAGCCAGGAAAGCGGGAGTTACTACGAGCAGTACTTC. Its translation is CASSQESGSYYEQYF.

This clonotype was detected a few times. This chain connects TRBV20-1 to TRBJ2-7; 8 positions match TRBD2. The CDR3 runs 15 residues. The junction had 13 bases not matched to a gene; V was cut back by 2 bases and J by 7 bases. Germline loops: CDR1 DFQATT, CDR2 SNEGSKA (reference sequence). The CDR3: CSARRSGLVGFEQYF. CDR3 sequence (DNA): TGCAGTGCTAGAAGGTCGGGACTAGTAGGCTTTGAGCAGTACTTC.

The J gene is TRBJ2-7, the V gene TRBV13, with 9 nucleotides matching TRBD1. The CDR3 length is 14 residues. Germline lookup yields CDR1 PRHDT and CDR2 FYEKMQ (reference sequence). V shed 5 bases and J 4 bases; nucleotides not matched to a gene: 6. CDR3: CASSVDRGWYEQYF. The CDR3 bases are TGTGCCAGCAGCGTAGACAGGGGGTGGTACGAGCAGTACTTC.

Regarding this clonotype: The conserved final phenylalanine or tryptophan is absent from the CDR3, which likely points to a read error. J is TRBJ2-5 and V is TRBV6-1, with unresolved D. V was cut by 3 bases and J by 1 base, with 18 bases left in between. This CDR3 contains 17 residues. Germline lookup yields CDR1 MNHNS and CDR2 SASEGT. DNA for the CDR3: TGTGCCAGCAGTGAGGGTGTGGCAGTAACACCCCAAGAGACCCAGTACTCC. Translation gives CASSEGVAVTPQETQYS.

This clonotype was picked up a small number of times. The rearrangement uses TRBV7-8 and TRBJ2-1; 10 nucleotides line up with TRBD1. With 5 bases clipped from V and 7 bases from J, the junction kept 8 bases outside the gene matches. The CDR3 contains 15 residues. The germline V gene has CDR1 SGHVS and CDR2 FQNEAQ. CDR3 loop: CASSPTGGLVNEQFF. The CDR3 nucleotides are TGTGCCAGCAGCCCGACAGGGGGCTTGGTGAATGAGCAGTTCTTC.

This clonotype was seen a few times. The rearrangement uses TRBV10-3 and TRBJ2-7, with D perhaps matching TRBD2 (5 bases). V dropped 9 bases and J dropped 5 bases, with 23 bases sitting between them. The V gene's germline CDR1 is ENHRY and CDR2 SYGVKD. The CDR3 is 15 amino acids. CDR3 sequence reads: CAMRARAEVTDEQYF. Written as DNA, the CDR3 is TGTGCCATGAGGGCTAGGGCAGAGGTGACCGACGAGCAGTACTTC.

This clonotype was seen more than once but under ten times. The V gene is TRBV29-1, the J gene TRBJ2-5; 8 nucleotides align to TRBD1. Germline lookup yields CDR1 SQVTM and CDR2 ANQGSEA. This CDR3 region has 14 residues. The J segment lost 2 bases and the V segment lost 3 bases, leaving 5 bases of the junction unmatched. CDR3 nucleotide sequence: TGCAGCGTTGAGGACAGGGTACCGCAAGAGACCCAGTACTTC. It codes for CSVEDRVPQETQYF.

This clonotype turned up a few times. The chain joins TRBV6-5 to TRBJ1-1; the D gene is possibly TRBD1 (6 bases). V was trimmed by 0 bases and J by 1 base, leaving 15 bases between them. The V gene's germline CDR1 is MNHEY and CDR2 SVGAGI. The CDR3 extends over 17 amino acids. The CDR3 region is CASSYSIPGAPNTEAFF. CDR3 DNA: TGTGCCAGCAGTTACTCGATCCCAGGGGCCCCGAACACTGAAGCTTTCTTT.

The CDR3 DNA follows: TGTGCCAGCAGCTTAATGTGGGGAGTGAAGCAGCCCCAGCATTTT. The encoded protein is CASSLMWGVKQPQHF. The V and J genes are TRBV7-2 and TRBJ1-5; D remains ambiguous. V lost 2 bases and J 7 bases, leaving 15 bases between the germline ends. The CDR3 contains 15 residues. Germline CDR1 SGHTA, CDR2 FQGNSA.

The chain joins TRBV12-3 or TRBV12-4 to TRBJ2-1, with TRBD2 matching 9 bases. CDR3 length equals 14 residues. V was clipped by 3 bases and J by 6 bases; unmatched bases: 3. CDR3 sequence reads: CASSLTSGPNEQFF. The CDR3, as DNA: TGTGCCAGCAGTTTGACTAGCGGCCCCAATGAGCAGTTCTTC.

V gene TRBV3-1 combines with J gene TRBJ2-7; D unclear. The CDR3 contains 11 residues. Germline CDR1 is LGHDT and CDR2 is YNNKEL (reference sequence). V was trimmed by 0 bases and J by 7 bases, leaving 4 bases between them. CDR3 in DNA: TGTGCCAGCAGCCAAGAAAGAGAGCAGTACTTC. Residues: CASSQEREQYF.

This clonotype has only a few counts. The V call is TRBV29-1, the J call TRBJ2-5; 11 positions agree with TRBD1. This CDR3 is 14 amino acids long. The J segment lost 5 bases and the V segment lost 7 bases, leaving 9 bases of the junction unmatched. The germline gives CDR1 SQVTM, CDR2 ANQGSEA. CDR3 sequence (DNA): TGCAGCGAAATAACCGGGACAGGGGGTGAGACCCAGTACTTC. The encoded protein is CSEITGTGGETQYF. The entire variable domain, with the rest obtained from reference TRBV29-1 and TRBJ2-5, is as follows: SAVISQKPSRDICQRGTSLTIQCQVDSQVTMMFWYRQQPGQSLTLIATANQGSEATYESGFVIDKFPISRPNLTFSTLTVSNMSPEDSSIYLCSEITGTGGETQYFGPGTRLLVL.

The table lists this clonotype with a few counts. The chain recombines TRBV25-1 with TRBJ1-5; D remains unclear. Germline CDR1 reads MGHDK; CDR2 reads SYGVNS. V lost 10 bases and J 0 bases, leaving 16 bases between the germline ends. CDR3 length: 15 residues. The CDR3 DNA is TGTGCCACCTTCAGCCCTAGAGATAGCAATCAGCCCCAGCATTTT. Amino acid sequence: CATFSPRDSNQPQHF. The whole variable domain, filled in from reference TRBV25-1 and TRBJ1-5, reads EADIYQTPRYLVIGTGKKITLECSQTMGHDKMYWYQQDPGMELHLIHYSYGVNSTEKGDLSSESTVSRIRTEHFPLTLESARPSHTSQYLCATFSPRDSNQPQHFGDGTRLSIL.

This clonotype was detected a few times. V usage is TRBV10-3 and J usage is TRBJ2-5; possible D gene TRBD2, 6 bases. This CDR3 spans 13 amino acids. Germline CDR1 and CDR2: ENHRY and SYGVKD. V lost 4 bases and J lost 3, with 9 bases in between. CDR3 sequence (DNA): TGTGCCATCAGTGGCAGGGAGGAAGAGACCCAGTACTTC. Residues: CAISGREEETQYF.

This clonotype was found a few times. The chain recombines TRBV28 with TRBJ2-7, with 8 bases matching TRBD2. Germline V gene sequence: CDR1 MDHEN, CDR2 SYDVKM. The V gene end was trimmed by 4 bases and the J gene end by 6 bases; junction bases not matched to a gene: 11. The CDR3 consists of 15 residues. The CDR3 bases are TGTGCCAGCAGTTCCTCCGGGACTAGGGCCCGCGAGCAGTACTTC. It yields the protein CASSSSGTRAREQYF.

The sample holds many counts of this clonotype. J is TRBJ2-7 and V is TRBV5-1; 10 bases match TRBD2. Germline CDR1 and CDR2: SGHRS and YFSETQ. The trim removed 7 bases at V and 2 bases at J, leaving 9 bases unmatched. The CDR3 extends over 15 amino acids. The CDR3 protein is CASRILAGMTYEQYF. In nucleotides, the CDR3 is TGCGCCAGCCGGATACTAGCGGGGATGACCTACGAGCAGTACTTC.

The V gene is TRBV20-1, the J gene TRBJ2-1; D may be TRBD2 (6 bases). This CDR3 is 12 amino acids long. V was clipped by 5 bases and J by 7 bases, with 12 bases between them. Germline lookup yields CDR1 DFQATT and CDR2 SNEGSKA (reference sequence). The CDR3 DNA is TGCAGTGCTCGGGTAGGGAGGAATGAGCAGTTCTTC. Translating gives CSARVGRNEQFF.

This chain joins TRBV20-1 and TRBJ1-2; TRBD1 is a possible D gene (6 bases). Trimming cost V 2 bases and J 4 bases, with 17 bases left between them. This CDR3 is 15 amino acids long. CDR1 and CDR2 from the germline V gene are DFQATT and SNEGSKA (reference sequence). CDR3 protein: CSARKYGGATYGYTF. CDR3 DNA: TGCAGTGCTAGAAAGTACGGGGGGGCGACCTATGGCTACACCTTC.

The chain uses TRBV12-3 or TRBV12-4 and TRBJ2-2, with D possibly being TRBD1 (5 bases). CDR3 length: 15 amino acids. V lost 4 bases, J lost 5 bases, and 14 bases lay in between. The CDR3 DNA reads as TGTGCCAGCAGTTCCCAGGGTATTAGTACCGGGGAGCTGTTTTTT. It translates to CASSSQGISTGELFF.

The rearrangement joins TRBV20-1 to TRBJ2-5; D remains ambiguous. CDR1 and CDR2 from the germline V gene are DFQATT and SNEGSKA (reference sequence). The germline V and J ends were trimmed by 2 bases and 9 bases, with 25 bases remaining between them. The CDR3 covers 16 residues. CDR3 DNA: TGCAGTGCTAGACTCCTGGCGCCTGGGTTAGGATGGTCCCAGTACTTC. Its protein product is CSARLLAPGLGWSQYF.

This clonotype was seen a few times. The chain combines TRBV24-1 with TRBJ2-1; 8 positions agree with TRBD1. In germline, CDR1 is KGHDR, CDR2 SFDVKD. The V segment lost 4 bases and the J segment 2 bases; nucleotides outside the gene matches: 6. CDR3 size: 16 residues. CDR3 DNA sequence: TGTGCCACCAGTGACGCCCGACAGGGGCCCTACAATGAGCAGTTCTTC. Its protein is CATSDARQGPYNEQFF.

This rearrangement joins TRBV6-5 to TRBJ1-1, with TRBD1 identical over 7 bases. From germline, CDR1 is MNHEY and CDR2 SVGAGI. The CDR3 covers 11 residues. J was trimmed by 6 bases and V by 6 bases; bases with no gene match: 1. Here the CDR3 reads CASSRGAEAFF. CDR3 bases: TGTGCCAGCAGCAGGGGGGCTGAAGCTTTCTTT.

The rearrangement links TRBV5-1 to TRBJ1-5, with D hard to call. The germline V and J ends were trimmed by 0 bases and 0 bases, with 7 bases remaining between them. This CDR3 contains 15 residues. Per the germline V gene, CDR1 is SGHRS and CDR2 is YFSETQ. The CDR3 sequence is CASSLAGNSNQPQHF. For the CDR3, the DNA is TGCGCCAGCAGCTTGGCGGGGAATAGCAATCAGCCCCAGCATTTT.

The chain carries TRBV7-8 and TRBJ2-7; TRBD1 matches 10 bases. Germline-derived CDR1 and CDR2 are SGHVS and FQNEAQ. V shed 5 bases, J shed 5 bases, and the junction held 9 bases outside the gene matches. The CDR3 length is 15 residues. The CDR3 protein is CASSRDRDRGNEQYF. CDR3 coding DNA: TGTGCCAGCAGCCGAGACCGGGACAGGGGCAACGAGCAGTACTTC. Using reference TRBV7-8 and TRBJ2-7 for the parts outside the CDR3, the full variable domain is GAGVSQSPRYKVAKRGQDVALRCDPISGHVSLFWYQQALGQGPEFLTYFQNEAQLDKSGLPSDRFFAERPEGSVSTLKIQRTQQEDSAVYLCASSRDRDRGNEQYFGPGTRLTVT.